This entry lists 12 T cell receptor beta chains sequenced from one sample in a study of glioma-infiltrating T cells. Using RNA template, CDR3s of TCR alpha and beta were amplified with iRepertoire arm-PCR. TCRdb reprocessed the multiplex PCR reads via MiXCR and lists one record per CDR3 protein. The sample has under 200,000 distinct CDR3 sequences, more than 25% seen once. The source material was glioma tissue, nonneoplastic brain tissue, or PBMCs (not recorded which). The receptors were gathered from a human donor with low-grade glioma or glioblastoma, undergoing nonglioma brain surgery, or in good health (not recorded which).

This clonotype was picked up many times. The V gene is TRBV7-2, the J gene TRBJ2-1, with 9 bases fitting TRBD2. The J segment lost 1 base and the V segment lost 4 bases, leaving 11 bases of the junction unmatched. Germline values: CDR1 SGHTA, CDR2 FQGNSA. This CDR3 region has 18 residues. CDR3 region: CASSSLPGLAMSYNEQFF. In DNA, the CDR3 is TGTGCCAGCAGCTCCCTCCCGGGACTAGCCATGTCCTACAATGAGCAGTTCTTC.

This clonotype showed up many times. This chain joins TRBV27 and TRBJ2-3; no firm D call. CDR3 length: 12 amino acids. The germline CDR1 and CDR2 sequences are MNHEY and SMNVEV (reference sequence). Trimming removed 8 bases from V and 2 bases from J, with 8 bases in between. The CDR3 DNA follows: TGTGCCAGCTCGACTGCCACAGATACGCAGTATTTT. It is translated as CASSTATDTQYF.

This clonotype was picked up a small number of times. V is TRBV14 and J is TRBJ2-3, with 13 bases aligning to TRBD2. There are 20 residues in the CDR3. CDR1 and CDR2 (germline): SGHDN, FVKESK. Unmatched junction bases numbered 12, after V lost 2 bases and J lost 1 base. CDR3 amino acids: CASSQPPQLAGGQGTDTQYF. The CDR3 nucleotides are TGTGCCAGCAGCCAACCCCCCCAACTAGCGGGAGGGCAGGGCACAGATACGCAGTATTTT.

V and J are TRBV19 and TRBJ2-7, with no clear D. V lost 0 bases and J lost 9, with 6 bases in between. The CDR3 has 11 amino acids. CDR1 is LNHDA and CDR2 is SQIVND in the germline V gene (reference sequence). CDR3 bases: TGTGCCAGTAGTATAGACCAGTCGCAGTACTTC. Translated, it gives CASSIDQSQYF.

As regards this clonotype: At one boundary the junction diverges from the germline segment, which might be a read error. V gene TRBV7-2 combines with J gene TRBJ1-1; possibly TRBD1 for D (5 bases). The CDR3 is 17 amino acids. CDR1 is SGHTA and CDR2 is FQGNSA in the germline V gene. The CDR3 reads CASSLRQGRGLKTEAFF. As DNA, the CDR3 is TGTGCCAGCAGCTTAAGGCAGGGACGGGGACTGAAAACTGAAGCTTTCTTT.

This clonotype was seen many times. The V call is TRBV12-5, the J call TRBJ2-2; possibly TRBD1 for D (6 bases). The germline V gene encodes CDR1 LGHNT and CDR2 FRNRAP. The CDR3 has 14 amino acids. V lost 5 bases, J lost 5 bases, and 12 bases lay in between. The CDR3 DNA sequence: TGTGCTAGTGGTCCAGGACAGTCGACCGGGGAGCTGTTTTTT. This codes for CASGPGQSTGELFF.

The table lists this clonotype with many counts. CDR3 coding DNA: TGTGCCATCCAAGGGCTAGCGGGAGAGACCCAGTACTTC. The encoded protein is CAIQGLAGETQYF. The V and J genes are TRBV10-3 and TRBJ2-5; the match to TRBD2 covers 8 bases. The V gene end was trimmed by 8 bases and the J gene end by 4 bases; junction bases not matched to a gene: 6. Germline V gives CDR1 ENHRY, CDR2 SYGVKD. CDR3 length equals 13 residues.

The chain combines TRBV12-5 with TRBJ1-1; no definite D call. The V and J ends lost 5 bases and 8 bases respectively, with 12 bases between them. The germline gives CDR1 LGHNT, CDR2 FRNRAP. This CDR3 is 12 amino acids long. This CDR3 is CASGLSVLEAFF. The DNA of the CDR3 is TGTGCTAGTGGTCTCTCGGTTCTAGAAGCTTTCTTT.

In the case of this clonotype: This may arise from a read error, as a much more abundant clone is one base away. The V call is TRBV5-1, the J call TRBJ1-2, with 10 bases aligning to TRBD1. Germline CDR1 and CDR2: SGHRS and YFSETQ. This CDR3 has 15 amino acids. The J segment lost 9 bases and the V segment lost 4 bases, leaving 12 bases of the junction unmatched. The CDR3 DNA is TGCGCCAGCAGCACGACAGGGGGCGTATCTTCTTGCTACACCTTC. This translates into CASSTTGGVSSCYTF.

This chain connects TRBV4-1 to TRBJ2-3, with D possibly being TRBD2 (5 bases). The CDR3 has 16 amino acids. The germline V gene encodes CDR1 MGHRA and CDR2 YSYEKL. Trimming removed 4 bases at V and 6 bases at J, with 20 bases between. The chain's CDR3 is CASSPSFGASGDTQYF. The CDR3 DNA reads as TGCGCCAGCAGCCCAAGTTTTGGAGCGTCGGGGGATACGCAGTATTTT.

In this sample, this clonotype turned up many times. The CDR3 loop reads CASSPRGNSYEQYF. The CDR3 region has the DNA TGTGCCAGCAGCCCCCGGGGTAACTCCTACGAGCAGTACTTC. The genes are TRBV7-9 and TRBJ2-7; a possible D gene is TRBD2 (5 bases). The CDR3 has 14 amino acids. V was pared by 5 bases and J by 0 bases, with 11 bases between. Germline V gene sequence: CDR1 SEHNR, CDR2 FQNEAQ (reference sequence).

Comment on this clonotype: This may stem from a read error, because a much larger clone lies one nucleotide away. The chain links TRBV6-1 to TRBJ2-2; TRBD1 or TRBD2 may be the D gene (5 bases each). The CDR3 is 20 amino acids. Germline V gene lookup returns CDR1 MNHNS and CDR2 SASEGT. Trimming removed 6 bases at V and 2 bases at J, with 28 bases between. The CDR3 DNA sequence: TGTGCCAGCAGGGGCCGTGGGCCAAAGGAGAGAGGGGACAACACCGGGGAGCTGTTTTTT. Translating gives CASRGRGPKERGDNTGELFF.